This record concerns one TCR beta chain sequence. Which antigen it targets is not known. TCRdb shows the sequencer as NextSeq 550. The Human TCR Profiling Kit (MiLaboratory) was used to prepare UMI-labeled 5' RACE TRB cDNA libraries. cDNA synthesis used the entire amount of extracted RNA, and PCR amplification then used the entire amount of cDNA produced. Libraries were prepared in parallel with an identical number of PCR cycles. The authors' analysis ran thus. MIGEC and MiXCR extracted about 53,000 +/- 10,000 unique UMI-labeled TRB cDNA molecules per library, requiring at least two reads per UMI. An average of around 40,000 +/- 10,000 functional in-frame TRB CDR3 nucleotide clonotypes without stop codons was found per library. After downsampling to 5000 UMI-labeled TRB molecules per sample, diversity metrics such as normalized Shannon-Wiener and Chao1 were calculated in VDJtools. VDJtools computed clonotype-size-weighted physicochemical properties of the central five CDR3 residues: interaction energy, strength, volume and Kidera factor 4. TCRdb reprocessed the reads; each CDR3 protein sequence makes one entry, and DNA is unavailable. The V and J calls here are based on TCRdb, not the publication. This sample's table contains 55,000 to 70,000 distinct CDR3 sequences. 0.5% to 0.6% of the sample rests with the top ten.

Each CD8+ T cell subset was flow-sorted in triplicate, with 300,000 cells per subset placed directly into RLT lysis buffer. To keep memory contaminants out, a stringent definition of naive CD8+ T cells was applied: CD45RO-CCR7+CD27+CD95-. Peripheral blood mononuclear cells were isolated from buffy coats using standard density gradient centrifugation. Naive CXCR3-negative and CXCR3-positive CD8+ T cells were flow-sorted on a FACSAria III. Total RNA was extracted from sorted cells using an RNeasy Mini Kit. The data derive from a study of CXCR3-negative and CXCR3-positive naive CD8 T cells (dated by TCRdb to the late 2010s). With respect to the entire study: In total, 130 million to 150 million TRB reads were obtained, or roughly 1.5 +/- 0.3 million reads per library. Data from 11 donors, pooled across two independent experiments, went into the diversity and physicochemical repertoire analyses. Naive subsets from about five donors and memory cells from 3 donors were included in the TRBV-TRBJ cluster analysis. The investigation overall reported the following: Surface CD5, linked to self-reactivity in mice, was comparable between naive subsets; TCR interaction strength was therefore also inferred from TRB CDR3 physicochemical properties. Compared with CXCR3-negative naive cells, CXCR3-positive naive cells had TRB CDR3s with higher hydrophobicity (lower Kidera factor 4), lower energy, and higher strength and volume indices. Freshly isolated PBMCs were used for most assays because CXCR3 expression went down partially after cryopreservation. Repertoire diversity was comparably high in both naive subsets but much lower in memory CD8+ T cells. TRBV-TRBJ usage was similar between naive CXCR3-negative and CXCR3-positive cells from the same donor, while memory cells showed distinct patterns.

Sequenced input: naive CXCR3+ CD8+ T cells from blood. The label giving this sample's cell subset or site can be read as: CD45RO-CCR7+CD27+CD95- naive CD8+ T cells expressing CXCR3 (TNR3+). This clonotype was sampled from a human donor in good health. Some clones in this sample may be carry-over from other donors' samples.

This receptor has the CDR3 CASSASDRDYNEQFF. This receptor chain uses TRBV9 and TRBJ2-1; as DNA is missing, the TRBD1 call by TCRdb cannot be tested. The CDR3 contains 15 residues, cysteine and phenylalanine counted. The coding DNA is unavailable. CDR1 SGDLS and CDR2 YYNGEE are derived from the germline V gene.